This T cell receptor beta chain was recorded in a study of cytomegalovirus exposure and HLA in healthy donors. Sequencing was performed with immunoSEQ multiplex PCR; in TCRdb, only in-frame clones are kept and a portion is missing. The data show some 48,000 clones, with roughly 88% seen just once and roughly 6.7% held by the top ten. As regards this clone: Its antigen remains unidentified.

V lost 0 bases to trimming and J lost 6 bases; unmatched junction nucleotides: 9. Looked up from germline, CDR1 is GTSNPN and CDR2 is SVGIG (reference sequence). This CDR3 is built from 16 residues. Study-level points and caveats: Published work reported that the classifier diagnosed cytomegalovirus status with high specificity and sensitivity. Some public TCRs appeared in many individuals, while most sequences were rare.

The sample was PBMCs. The V call is TRBV30, the J call TRBJ1-5; 9 nucleotides line up with TRBD1. The source is a woman aged 25 to 45 in good health and CMV-seronegative. CDR3: CAWSVGTGGLSQPQHF. Written as DNA, the CDR3 is TGTGCCTGGAGTGTAGGTACAGGGGGCTTAAGTCAGCCCCAGCATTTT.